The rows below give T cell receptor beta chains drawn from one sample of a study of Ad26.COV2.S vaccination and SARS-CoV-2 variants. Generated by immunoSEQ multiplex PCR, the TCRdb table keeps only in-frame clones and is missing some. The sample records around 300,000 clones, roughly 90% being singletons. Sequenced here: peripheral blood, sampled in a trial of Ad26.COV2.S vaccine versus placebo. The receptors stem from a person between 18 and 65 years old who received the Ad26.COV2.S COVID-19 vaccine or a placebo. Both conserved end residues are part of each CDR3. D genes are given only for firm matches. Clone size, where shown, is once, few, many, or a class for clones that have expanded.

d_call: TRBD2; v_call: TRBV2; clone_size: -; j_call: TRBJ2-3; cdr3_aa: CASSLLPWPRTSGGTDTQYF; cdr3_nt: TGTGCCAGCAGCTTACTACCCTGGCCCCGGACTAGCGGGGGCACAGATACGCAGTATTTT
d_call: TRBD2; v_call: TRBV5-1; clone_size: -; j_call: TRBJ2-3; cdr3_aa: CASSNWGVAGGIGDTQYF; cdr3_nt: TGCGCCAGCAGCAATTGGGGTGTAGCGGGAGGAATTGGCGATACGCAGTATTTT
d_call: -; v_call: TRBV6-5; clone_size: few; j_call: TRBJ1-6; cdr3_aa: CASSYSGISYNSPLHF; cdr3_nt: TGTGCCAGCAGTTATTCGGGGATCTCCTATAATTCACCCCTCCACTTT
d_call: TRBD2; v_call: TRBV5-5; clone_size: -; j_call: TRBJ2-1; cdr3_aa: CASSLGREWGFQQFF; cdr3_nt: TGTGCCAGCAGCTTGGGGCGGGAGTGGGGGTTCCAGCAGTTCTTC
d_call: -; v_call: TRBV5-4; clone_size: -; j_call: TRBJ1-1; cdr3_aa: CASSLAGSSEAFF; cdr3_nt: TGTGCCAGCAGCTTGGCCGGCTCCTCTGAAGCTTTCTTT
d_call: TRBD2; v_call: TRBV5-4; clone_size: -; j_call: TRBJ2-2; cdr3_aa: CASRPEERGNTGELFF; cdr3_nt: TGTGCCAGCAGACCCGAGGAGCGGGGGAACACCGGGGAGCTGTTTTTT
d_call: TRBD1; v_call: TRBV7-9; clone_size: -; j_call: TRBJ1-2; cdr3_aa: CASSSRTGDYGYTF; cdr3_nt: TGTGCCAGCAGCTCTCGGACAGGAGACTATGGCTACACCTTC
d_call: TRBD2; v_call: TRBV28; clone_size: -; j_call: TRBJ2-2; cdr3_aa: CASSLSVAGGNGELFF; cdr3_nt: TGTGCCAGCAGTTTATCTGTAGCGGGAGGTAACGGGGAGCTGTTTTTT
d_call: TRBD1; v_call: TRBV2; clone_size: -; j_call: TRBJ1-5; cdr3_aa: CASSVEGQGQPQHF; cdr3_nt: TGTGCCAGCAGTGTTGAGGGACAGGGCCAGCCCCAGCATTTT
d_call: -; v_call: TRBV7-9; clone_size: -; j_call: TRBJ1-4; cdr3_aa: CASSQRTGSTNEKLFF; cdr3_nt: TGTGCCAGCAGCCAACGAACGGGGTCAACTAATGAAAAACTGTTTTTT
d_call: -; v_call: TRBV18; clone_size: -; j_call: TRBJ1-2; cdr3_aa: CASSLQGGPSYGYTF; cdr3_nt: TGTGCCAGCTCACTTCAGGGAGGCCCCTCCTATGGCTACACCTTC
d_call: -; v_call: TRBV3-1/TRBV3-2; clone_size: -; j_call: TRBJ2-7; cdr3_aa: CASSQFGDTYEQYF; cdr3_nt: TGTGCCAGCAGCCAATTTGGGGACACCTACGAGCAGTACTTC
d_call: -; v_call: TRBV5-1; clone_size: once; j_call: TRBJ1-1; cdr3_aa: CASSLGPSGDPMNTEAFF; cdr3_nt: TGCGCCAGCAGCTTGGGTCCTTCAGGGGATCCCATGAACACTGAAGCTTTCTTT
d_call: -; v_call: TRBV10-3; clone_size: few; j_call: TRBJ1-2; cdr3_aa: CAISESPTRSYTF; cdr3_nt: TGTGCCATCAGTGAGAGCCCTACGAGGAGCTACACCTTC
d_call: -; v_call: TRBV14; clone_size: -; j_call: TRBJ1-1; cdr3_aa: CASSQGHPTEAFF; cdr3_nt: TGTGCCAGCAGCCAAGGGCACCCCACTGAAGCTTTCTTT
d_call: -; v_call: TRBV10-3; clone_size: -; j_call: TRBJ2-2; cdr3_aa: CAISRQGDTGELFF; cdr3_nt: TGTGCCATCTCACGGCAGGGAGACACCGGGGAGCTGTTTTTT
d_call: -; v_call: TRBV14; clone_size: -; j_call: TRBJ1-2; cdr3_aa: CASSDPQGRGYTF; cdr3_nt: TGTGCCAGCAGCGATCCACAGGGCCGAGGCTACACCTTC
d_call: TRBD1; v_call: TRBV10-3; clone_size: -; j_call: TRBJ1-1; cdr3_aa: CAIKGASNTEAFF; cdr3_nt: TGTGCCATTAAGGGGGCCTCTAACACTGAAGCTTTCTTT
d_call: TRBD2; v_call: TRBV28; clone_size: few; j_call: TRBJ2-1; cdr3_aa: CASSSLARVGGEQFF; cdr3_nt: TGTGCCAGCAGTTCACTAGCGAGGGTGGGGGGTGAGCAGTTCTTC
d_call: TRBD2; v_call: TRBV6-6; clone_size: -; j_call: TRBJ2-1; cdr3_aa: CASSPSPFSGAAGEQFF; cdr3_nt: TGTGCCAGCAGTCCTTCACCTTTTAGCGGGGCAGCGGGCGAGCAGTTCTTC
d_call: -; v_call: TRBV5-4; clone_size: -; j_call: TRBJ1-1; cdr3_aa: CASSSVDGTNTEAFF; cdr3_nt: TGTGCCAGCAGCTCGGTGGACGGGACGAACACTGAAGCTTTCTTT
d_call: TRBD1; v_call: TRBV5-4; clone_size: once; j_call: TRBJ1-2; cdr3_aa: CASSLDRGNINYGYTF; cdr3_nt: TGTGCCAGCAGCTTGGACAGGGGAAACATTAACTATGGCTACACCTTC
d_call: -; v_call: TRBV6-2/TRBV6-3; clone_size: -; j_call: TRBJ1-2; cdr3_aa: CASSLGGSYGYTF; cdr3_nt: TGTGCCAGCAGCCTTGGGGGTTCCTATGGCTACACCTTC
d_call: TRBD1; v_call: TRBV9; clone_size: -; j_call: TRBJ1-6; cdr3_aa: CASSPAGQGWAPLHF; cdr3_nt: TGTGCCAGCAGCCCAGCAGGACAGGGATGGGCACCCCTCCACTTT
d_call: -; v_call: TRBV24-1; clone_size: -; j_call: TRBJ2-3; cdr3_aa: CATSDSGASTDTQYF; cdr3_nt: TGTGCCACCAGTGATAGCGGCGCTAGCACAGATACGCAGTATTTT
d_call: -; v_call: TRBV9; clone_size: -; j_call: TRBJ2-7; cdr3_aa: CASSVGVAGSPYEQYF; cdr3_nt: TGTGCCAGCAGCGTAGGGGTGGCGGGGTCCCCCTACGAGCAGTACTTC
d_call: -; v_call: TRBV28; clone_size: -; j_call: TRBJ2-5; cdr3_aa: CASSLLAAGIRAQYF; cdr3_nt: TGTGCCAGCAGTTTATTAGCGGCAGGTATTCGGGCCCAGTACTTC
d_call: -; v_call: TRBV2; clone_size: once; j_call: TRBJ1-1; cdr3_aa: CASVLGWGEQAFF; cdr3_nt: TGTGCCAGCGTCCTTGGTTGGGGAGAACAAGCTTTCTTT
d_call: TRBD2; v_call: TRBV6-5; clone_size: few; j_call: TRBJ2-1; cdr3_aa: CASTSTSWGEQFF; cdr3_nt: TGTGCCAGCACCTCGACTAGCTGGGGGGAGCAGTTCTTC
d_call: TRBD2; v_call: TRBV20-1; clone_size: -; j_call: TRBJ2-5; cdr3_aa: CSASRGSGGQETQYF; cdr3_nt: TGCAGTGCTAGTCGTGGTAGCGGGGGGCAAGAGACCCAGTACTTC
d_call: -; v_call: TRBV5-5; clone_size: -; j_call: TRBJ2-2; cdr3_aa: CASSLEVSYSGELFF; cdr3_nt: TGTGCCAGCAGCTTGGAGGTCAGCTACTCCGGGGAGCTGTTTTTT
d_call: -; v_call: TRBV10-3; clone_size: -; j_call: TRBJ2-7; cdr3_aa: CAISDSRDRYEQYF; cdr3_nt: TGTGCCATCAGTGATTCAAGGGACCGCTACGAGCAGTACTTC
d_call: -; v_call: TRBV14; clone_size: -; j_call: TRBJ1-6; cdr3_aa: CASSPGTVNSPLHF; cdr3_nt: TGTGCCAGCAGCCCCGGGACCGTAAATTCACCCCTCCACTTT
d_call: -; v_call: TRBV12-3/TRBV12-4; clone_size: -; j_call: TRBJ2-1; cdr3_aa: CATTTGREQFF; cdr3_nt: TGTGCCACGACAACAGGACGTGAGCAGTTCTTC
d_call: -; v_call: TRBV19; clone_size: -; j_call: TRBJ1-2; cdr3_aa: CASSRSEGYTF; cdr3_nt: TGTGCCAGTTCAAGGTCGGAAGGCTACACCTTC
d_call: TRBD2; v_call: TRBV29-1; clone_size: -; j_call: TRBJ2-3; cdr3_aa: CSVTPGSGGQISTDTQYF; cdr3_nt: TGCAGCGTGACCCCCGGGAGCGGGGGGCAGATTAGCACAGATACGCAGTATTTT
d_call: -; v_call: TRBV7-9; clone_size: -; j_call: TRBJ2-2; cdr3_aa: CAGGWALALDGELFF; cdr3_nt: TGTGCCGGGGGGTGGGCCCTAGCATTGGACGGGGAGCTGTTTTTT
d_call: -; v_call: TRBV27; clone_size: -; j_call: TRBJ1-1; cdr3_aa: CASSFDRSGNTEAFF; cdr3_nt: TGTGCCAGCAGTTTCGATAGGTCGGGGAACACTGAAGCTTTCTTT
d_call: -; v_call: TRBV18; clone_size: -; j_call: TRBJ1-1; cdr3_aa: CASSEEMNTEAFF; cdr3_nt: TGTGCCAGCTCGGAGGAGATGAACACTGAAGCTTTCTTT
d_call: -; v_call: TRBV9; clone_size: once; j_call: TRBJ1-1; cdr3_aa: CASSHGRRTEAFF; cdr3_nt: TGTGCCAGCAGCCATGGGAGGAGAACTGAAGCTTTCTTT
d_call: -; v_call: TRBV11-1; clone_size: -; j_call: TRBJ2-1; cdr3_aa: CASSLQSSYNEQFF; cdr3_nt: TGTGCCAGCAGCTTACAGAGCTCCTACAATGAGCAGTTCTTC
d_call: -; v_call: TRBV6-2/TRBV6-3; clone_size: -; j_call: TRBJ1-5; cdr3_aa: CASSLIPTRGMPQHF; cdr3_nt: TGTGCCAGCAGTTTGATTCCAACTAGGGGGATGCCCCAGCATTTT
d_call: TRBD1; v_call: TRBV2; clone_size: -; j_call: TRBJ1-4; cdr3_aa: CASRWGQGGEKLFF; cdr3_nt: TGTGCCAGCAGGTGGGGACAGGGTGGAGAAAAACTGTTTTTT
d_call: -; v_call: TRBV6-5; clone_size: -; j_call: TRBJ1-1; cdr3_aa: CASSRESSEAFF; cdr3_nt: TGTGCCAGCTCTAGAGAGTCCAGTGAAGCTTTCTTT